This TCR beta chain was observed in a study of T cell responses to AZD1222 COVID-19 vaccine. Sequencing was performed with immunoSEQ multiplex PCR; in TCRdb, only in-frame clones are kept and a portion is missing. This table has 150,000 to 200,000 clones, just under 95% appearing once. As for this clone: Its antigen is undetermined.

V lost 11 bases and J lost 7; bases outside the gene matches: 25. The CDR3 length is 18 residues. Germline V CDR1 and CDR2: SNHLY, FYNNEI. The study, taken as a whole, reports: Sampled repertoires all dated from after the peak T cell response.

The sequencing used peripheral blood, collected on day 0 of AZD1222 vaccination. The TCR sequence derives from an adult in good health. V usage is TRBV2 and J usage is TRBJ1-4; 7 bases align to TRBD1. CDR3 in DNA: TGTGCCTCCAAGGCGTCCCCGTCCGGGACAGTAAGAGTTGAAAAACTGTTTTTT. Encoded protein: CASKASPSGTVRVEKLFF.